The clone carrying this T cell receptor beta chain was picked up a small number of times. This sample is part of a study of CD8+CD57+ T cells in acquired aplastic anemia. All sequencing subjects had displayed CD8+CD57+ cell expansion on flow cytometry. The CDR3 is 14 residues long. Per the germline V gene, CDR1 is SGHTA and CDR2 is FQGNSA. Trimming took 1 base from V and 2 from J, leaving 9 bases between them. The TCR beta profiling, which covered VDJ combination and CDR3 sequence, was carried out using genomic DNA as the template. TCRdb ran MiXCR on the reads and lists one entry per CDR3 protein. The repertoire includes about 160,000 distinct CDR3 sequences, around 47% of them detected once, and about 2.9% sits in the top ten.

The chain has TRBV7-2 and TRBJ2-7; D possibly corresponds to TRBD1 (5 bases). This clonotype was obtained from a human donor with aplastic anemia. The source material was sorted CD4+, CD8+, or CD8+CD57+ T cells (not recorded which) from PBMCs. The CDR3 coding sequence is TGTGCCAGCAGCTTAGGGGGCTATGCCTACGAGCAGTACTTC. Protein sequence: CASSLGGYAYEQYF.